This T cell receptor (beta chain) comes out of a study of regulatory T cells in long-lasting Graves disease. Points from the study as a whole: It is possible that accuracy was reduced by the small size of the sample.

The CDR3 extends over 14 amino acids. Between the trimmed V and J ends, which lost 7 bases and 5 bases, there was a span of 17 bases. Looked up from germline, CDR1 is MDHEN and CDR2 is SYDVKM. Libraries of TCR beta came from iRepertoire HTBI primers plus Arm-PCR of CDR3 regions. MiXCR, applied by TCRdb to the multiplex PCR reads, yields one record per CDR3 protein. The sample has hundreds of thousands of distinct CDR3 sequences, about 13% seen once; the top ten hold roughly a tenth. In its sample, this clonotype was seen many times. No antigen is known for it. Time point noted: newly diagnosed GD, antithyroid drugs for less than 3 months. Researchers made the TCR library from RNA that was extracted from PBMCs. These data are also associated with another study on T cells in Graves' hyperthyroidism and ophthalmopathy. From that second work: Most expanded thyroid clonotypes above 0.001 also appeared in blood.

This specimen was peripheral blood mononuclear cells (PBMCs), taken at new diagnosis, from a patient treated with antithyroid drugs. This rearrangement joins TRBV28 to TRBJ1-2, with D possibly matching TRBD1 (6 bases). The clonotype was recovered from a man aged 25 to 40 with Graves disease. As DNA, the CDR3 is TGTGCCAGCACCTACCCCGGGACACTGTATGGCTACACCTTC. This codes for CASTYPGTLYGYTF.